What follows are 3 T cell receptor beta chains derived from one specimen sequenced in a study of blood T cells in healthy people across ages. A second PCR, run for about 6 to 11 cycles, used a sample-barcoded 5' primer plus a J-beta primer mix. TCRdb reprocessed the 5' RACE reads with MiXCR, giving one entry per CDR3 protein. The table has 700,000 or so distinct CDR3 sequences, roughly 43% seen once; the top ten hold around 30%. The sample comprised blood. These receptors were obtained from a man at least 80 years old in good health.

CDR3 residues: CASSVDRGPYEQYF. The CDR3 DNA reads as TGTGCCAGCAGCGTCGACAGGGGGCCCTACGAGCAGTACTTC. This chain connects TRBV7-2 to TRBJ2-7, with 10 nucleotides matching TRBD1. The junction had 3 bases not matched to a gene; V was cut back by 5 bases and J by 2 bases. CDR3 length: 14 amino acids. Germline lookup yields CDR1 SGHTA and CDR2 FQGNSA.

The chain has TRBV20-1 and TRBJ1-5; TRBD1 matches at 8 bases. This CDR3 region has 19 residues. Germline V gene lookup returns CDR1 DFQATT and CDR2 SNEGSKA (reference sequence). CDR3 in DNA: TGCAGCTTGTCTCAGTGGACAGGGTCTACTCCGGGGAACAATCAGCCCCAGCATTTT. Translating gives CSLSQWTGSTPGNNQPQHF.

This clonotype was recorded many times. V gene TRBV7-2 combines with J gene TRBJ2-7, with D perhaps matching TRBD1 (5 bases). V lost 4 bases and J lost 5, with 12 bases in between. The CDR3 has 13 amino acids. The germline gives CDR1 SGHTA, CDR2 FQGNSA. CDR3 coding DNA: TGTGCCAGCAGCTCCCAGAACAGGAACGAGCAGTACTTC. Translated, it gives CASSSQNRNEQYF.